These 19 T cell receptor beta chains share one sample of origin, sequenced in a study of control samples from healthy donors and cancer patients. Sequenced by immunoSEQ multiplex PCR; TCRdb stores in-frame clones only, minus some. The sample consists of about 77,000 clones, about 92% of them appearing once. The material sequenced was blood. These TCRs come from a woman aged 55-75 years in good health.

The chain recombines TRBV6-2 or TRBV6-3 with TRBJ2-1; 8 bases match TRBD2. Germline loops: CDR1 MNHEY, CDR2 SVGEGT. The CDR3 has 16 residues. The ends lost 2 bases at V and 7 bases at J; junction bases unmatched: 10. The CDR3 here is CASSYDRGLVVNEQFF. CDR3 DNA sequence: TGTGCCAGCAGTTACGATCGGGGACTAGTTGTGAATGAGCAGTTCTTC.

This clone was observed once. The rearrangement joins TRBV2 to TRBJ1-1, with no clear D. V lost 9 bases, J lost 1 base, and 12 bases lay in between. CDR3 length equals 13 residues. Per germline, CDR1 SNHLY and CDR2 FYNNEI. The DNA for the CDR3 is TGTGCCAGTCAACGTCAGGAGAACACTGAAGCTTTCTTT. Its translation: CASQRQENTEAFF.

V and J are TRBV7-9 and TRBJ1-4, with TRBD1 identical over 8 bases. The CDR3 contains 17 residues. The germline V gene encodes CDR1 SEHNR and CDR2 FQNEAQ (reference sequence). Germline trimming cut 6 bases from V and 5 bases from J; bases unmatched to any gene: 14. The CDR3 sequence is CASSYNYQTGANEKLFF. The CDR3 DNA follows: TGTGCCAGCAGTTACAACTACCAGACAGGGGCGAATGAAAAACTGTTTTTT.

This chain connects TRBV18 to TRBJ1-1; D perhaps matches TRBD1 (6 bases). V lost 3 bases, J lost 1 base, and 12 bases lay in between. The CDR3 is made up of 15 amino acids. Germline assignment: CDR1 KGHSH and CDR2 LQKENI. The chain's CDR3 is CASSPVQGSNTEAFF. Written as DNA, the CDR3 is TGTGCCAGCTCACCTGTACAGGGATCGAACACTGAAGCTTTCTTT.

The chain recombines TRBV19 with TRBJ2-1; 13 bases line up with TRBD2. The length of the CDR3 is 15 residues. The ends lost 4 bases at V and 7 bases at J; junction bases unmatched: 4. In germline, CDR1 is LNHDA, CDR2 SQIVND (reference sequence). CDR3 residues: CASSTGTSGKNEQFF. In nucleotides, the CDR3 is TGTGCCAGTAGTACCGGGACTAGCGGGAAAAATGAGCAGTTCTTC.

V gene TRBV19 combines with J gene TRBJ1-2; tentatively, D is TRBD1 (5 bases). Germline loops: CDR1 LNHDA, CDR2 SQIVND (reference sequence). The V end was cut by 5 bases, the J end by 8 bases, with 24 bases between. The CDR3 runs to 16 residues. For the CDR3, the DNA is TGTGCCAGTAGTGACTCTCCCTTGGGCAGGAGGGGCGGCTACACCTTC. It translates to CASSDSPLGRRGGYTF.

This sequence joins TRBV29-1 and TRBJ2-2; TRBD1 aligns across 7 bases. Per germline, CDR1 SQVTM and CDR2 ANQGSEA. V dropped 6 bases and J dropped 7; count of bases not matched to a gene: 8. The CDR3 is 13 amino acids. CDR3 sequence (DNA): TGCAGCGTCCCCACAGGGGTTGACGGGGAGCTGTTTTTT. This gives the protein CSVPTGVDGELFF.

The chain carries TRBV28 and TRBJ2-7, with 12 bases identical to TRBD1. V shed 4 bases and J 4 bases; nucleotides not matched to a gene: 5. This CDR3 region has 15 residues. The germline gives CDR1 MDHEN, CDR2 SYDVKM. DNA of the CDR3: TGTGCCAGCAGTTACGGGGGACAGGGGGCATACGAGCAGTACTTC. This translates into CASSYGGQGAYEQYF.

V usage is TRBV9 and J usage is TRBJ2-3; D is possibly TRBD1 (6 bases). Germline V gene sequence: CDR1 SGDLS, CDR2 YYNGEE. V lost 3 bases to trimming and J lost 4 bases, with 15 bases between them. There are 15 residues in the CDR3. The CDR3 loop reads CASSALRGMADTQYF. In DNA, the CDR3 is TGTGCCAGCAGCGCCCTTAGGGGGATGGCAGATACGCAGTATTTT. The variable domain in full, with the rest retrieved from reference TRBV9 and TRBJ2-3, is DSGVTQTPKHLITATGQRVTLRCSPRSGDLSVYWYQQSLDQGLQFLIQYYNGEERAKGNILERFSAQQFPDLHSELNLSSLELGDSALYFCASSALRGMADTQYFGPGTRLTVL.

The rearrangement links TRBV28 to TRBJ1-3; 8 nucleotides line up with TRBD1. Trimming took 4 bases from V and 2 from J; bases not matched to a gene: 7. Germline V lookup: CDR1 MDHEN, CDR2 SYDVKM. This CDR3 region has 16 residues. The CDR3 sequence: CASSSPGGVTGNTIYF. For the CDR3, the DNA is TGTGCCAGCAGTTCCCCAGGGGGCGTCACTGGAAACACCATATATTTT.

The chain employs TRBV27 and TRBJ1-1; no reliable D call. V gave up 1 base and J gave up 1 base, with 4 bases separating them. Germline V gives CDR1 MNHEY, CDR2 SMNVEV (reference sequence). The CDR3 is made up of 13 amino acids. Here the CDR3 reads CASSLWGNTEAFF. The CDR3 DNA reads as TGTGCCAGCAGTTTATGGGGGAACACTGAAGCTTTCTTT.

The J gene is TRBJ2-7, the V gene TRBV28, with TRBD1 as a possible D gene (6 bases). Germline V gene lookup returns CDR1 MDHEN and CDR2 SYDVKM. The V end was cut by 6 bases, the J end by 6 bases, with 24 bases between. There are 16 residues in the CDR3. The CDR3 is CASRSYPGKGVGEQYF. The CDR3 DNA is TGTGCCAGCAGGTCCTATCCGGGGAAGGGGGTGGGCGAGCAGTACTTC.

The chain employs TRBV28 and TRBJ2-1, with a tentative D call TRBD1 (5 bases). V lost 5 bases, J lost 7 bases, and 15 bases lay in between. This CDR3 spans 14 amino acids. Germline V gives CDR1 MDHEN, CDR2 SYDVKM. This chain's CDR3 is CASSETGRPNEQFF. The CDR3 DNA sequence: TGTGCCAGCAGTGAAACAGGTCGACCTAATGAGCAGTTCTTC. The complete variable domain, with remaining parts taken from reference TRBV28 and TRBJ2-1, reads DVKVTQSSRYLVKRTGEKVFLECVQDMDHENMFWYRQDPGLGLRLIYFSYDVKMKEKGDIPEGYSVSREKKERFSLILESASTNQTSMYLCASSETGRPNEQFFGPGTRLTVL.

V gene TRBV7-9 combines with J gene TRBJ1-2; TRBD1 might be the D (6 bases). The CDR3 runs 16 residues. Trimming pared 2 bases from V and 7 bases from J, leaving 20 bases between. From germline, CDR1 is SEHNR and CDR2 FQNEAQ (reference sequence). CDR3 loop: CASSLSGRGGRSGYTF. For the CDR3, the DNA is TGTGCCAGCAGCTTATCGGGACGAGGGGGTCGAAGTGGCTACACCTTC.

The rearrangement links TRBV27 to TRBJ2-7; D is perhaps TRBD1 (5 bases). V was pared by 0 bases and J by 3 bases, with 12 bases between. This CDR3 has 15 amino acids. Germline V CDR1 and CDR2: MNHEY, SMNVEV (reference sequence). The CDR3: CASSLSQGRSYEQYF. The CDR3, as DNA: TGTGCCAGCAGTTTATCCCAGGGTAGGAGCTACGAGCAGTACTTC.

This chain joins TRBV28 and TRBJ1-4; D is possibly TRBD1 (6 bases). Germline loops: CDR1 MDHEN, CDR2 SYDVKM. The CDR3 length is 15 residues. The V and J ends lost 8 bases and 4 bases respectively, with 17 bases between them. CDR3 loop: CASHSAGQLNEKLFF. CDR3 bases: TGTGCCAGCCACTCAGCGGGACAACTTAATGAAAAACTGTTTTTT. Together with reference TRBV28 and TRBJ1-4, the CDR3 gives the full variable domain: DVKVTQSSRYLVKRTGEKVFLECVQDMDHENMFWYRQDPGLGLRLIYFSYDVKMKEKGDIPEGYSVSREKKERFSLILESASTNQTSMYLCASHSAGQLNEKLFFGSGTQLSVL.

This chain joins TRBV24-1 and TRBJ2-7, with D possibly matching TRBD1 (6 bases). Germline-derived CDR1 and CDR2 are KGHDR and SFDVKD. This CDR3 region has 15 residues. Trimming took 3 bases from V and 9 from J, leaving 20 bases between them. In DNA form, the CDR3 reads TGTGCCACCAGTGATCCCTCCGGGACATATAACGGGCAGTACTTC. Its protein product is CATSDPSGTYNGQYF.

The V gene is TRBV19, the J gene TRBJ2-5; D possibly corresponds to TRBD1 (5 bases). The V end lost 4 bases, the J end lost 2 bases, and 11 bases lay between the germline ends. Germline V gives CDR1 LNHDA, CDR2 SQIVND (reference sequence). The CDR3 consists of 14 residues. The CDR3 coding sequence is TGTGCCAGTAGTACAAGACAGAGACAAGAGACCCAGTACTTC. Amino acids: CASSTRQRQETQYF.

The CDR3 DNA follows: TGCGCCAGCAGCTTGCAGGGTGGAGCGAAAGAGACCCAGTACTTC. Translating gives CASSLQGGAKETQYF. This chain connects TRBV5-1 to TRBJ2-5; tentative D call: TRBD1 (5 bases). The CDR3 is made up of 15 amino acids. V was trimmed by 1 base and J by 3 bases, leaving 13 bases between them. In germline, CDR1 is SGHRS, CDR2 YFSETQ.